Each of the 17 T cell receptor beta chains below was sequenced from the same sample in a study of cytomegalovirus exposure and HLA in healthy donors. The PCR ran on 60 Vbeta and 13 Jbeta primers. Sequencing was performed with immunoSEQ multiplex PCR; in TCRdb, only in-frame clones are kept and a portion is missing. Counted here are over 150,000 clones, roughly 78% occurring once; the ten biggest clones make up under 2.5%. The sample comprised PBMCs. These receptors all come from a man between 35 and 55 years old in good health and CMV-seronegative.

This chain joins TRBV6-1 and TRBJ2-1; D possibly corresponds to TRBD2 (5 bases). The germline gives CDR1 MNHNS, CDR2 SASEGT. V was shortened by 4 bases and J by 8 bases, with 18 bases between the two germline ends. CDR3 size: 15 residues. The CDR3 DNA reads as TGTGCCAGCAGTGTTAGAGTAGCGTCGTCTGATGAGCAGTTCTTC. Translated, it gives CASSVRVASSDEQFF.

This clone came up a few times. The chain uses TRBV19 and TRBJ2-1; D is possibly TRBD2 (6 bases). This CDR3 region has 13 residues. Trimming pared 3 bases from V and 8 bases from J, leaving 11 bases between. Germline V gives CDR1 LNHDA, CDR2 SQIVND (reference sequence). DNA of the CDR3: TGTGCCAGTAGTATCAGGAGGGGCGATGAGCAGTTCTTC. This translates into CASSIRRGDEQFF.

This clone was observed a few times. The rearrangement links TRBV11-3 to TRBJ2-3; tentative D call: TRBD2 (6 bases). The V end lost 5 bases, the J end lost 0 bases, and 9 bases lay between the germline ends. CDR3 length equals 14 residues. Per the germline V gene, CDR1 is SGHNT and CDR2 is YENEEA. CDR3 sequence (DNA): TGTGCCAGCAGCCCCGGGGGTAGCACAGATACGCAGTATTTT. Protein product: CASSPGGSTDTQYF.

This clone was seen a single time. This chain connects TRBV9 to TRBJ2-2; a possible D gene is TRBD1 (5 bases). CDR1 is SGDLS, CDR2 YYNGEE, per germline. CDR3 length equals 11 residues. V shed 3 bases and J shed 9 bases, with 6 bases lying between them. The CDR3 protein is CASSGGRELFF. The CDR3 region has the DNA TGTGCCAGCAGCGGGGGCCGGGAGCTGTTTTTT.

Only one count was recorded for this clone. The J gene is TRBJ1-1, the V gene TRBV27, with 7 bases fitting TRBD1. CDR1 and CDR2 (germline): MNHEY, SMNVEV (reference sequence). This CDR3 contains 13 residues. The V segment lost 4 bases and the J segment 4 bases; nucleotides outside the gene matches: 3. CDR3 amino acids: CASSSTGVTEAFF. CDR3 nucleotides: TGTGCCAGCAGTTCAACAGGGGTCACTGAAGCTTTCTTT.

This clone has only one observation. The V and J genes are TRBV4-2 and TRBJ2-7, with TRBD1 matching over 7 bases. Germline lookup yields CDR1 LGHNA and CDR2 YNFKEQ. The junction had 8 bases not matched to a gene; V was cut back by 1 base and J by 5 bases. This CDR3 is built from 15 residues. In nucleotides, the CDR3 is TGTGCCAGCAGCCAAGGGGGCCAGGGGGTCCACGAGCAGTACTTC. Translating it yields CASSQGGQGVHEQYF.

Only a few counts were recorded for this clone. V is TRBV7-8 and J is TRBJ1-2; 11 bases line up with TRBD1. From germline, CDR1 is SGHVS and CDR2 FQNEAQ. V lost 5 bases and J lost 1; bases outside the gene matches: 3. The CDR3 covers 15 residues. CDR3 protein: CASSLGTGGNYGYTF. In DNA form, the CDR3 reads TGTGCCAGCAGCCTTGGGACAGGGGGTAACTATGGCTACACCTTC.

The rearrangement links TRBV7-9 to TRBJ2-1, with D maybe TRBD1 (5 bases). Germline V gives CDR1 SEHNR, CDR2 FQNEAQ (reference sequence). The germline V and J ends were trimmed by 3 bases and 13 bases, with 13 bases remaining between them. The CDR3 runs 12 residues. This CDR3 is CASSFSQGEQFF. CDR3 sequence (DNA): TGTGCCAGCAGCTTCTCGCAGGGCGAACAGTTCTTC.

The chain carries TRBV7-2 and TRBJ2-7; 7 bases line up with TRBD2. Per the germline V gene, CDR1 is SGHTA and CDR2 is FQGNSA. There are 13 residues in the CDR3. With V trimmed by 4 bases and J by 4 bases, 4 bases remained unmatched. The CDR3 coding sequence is TGTGCCAGCAGCTACAGCGGGGTTTACGAGCAGTACTTC. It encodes CASSYSGVYEQYF.

DNA of the CDR3: TGTGCCAGCAGCCATCCTGCTGGACCTAGCGGGAAACGGTACGAGCAGTACTTC. It yields the protein CASSHPAGPSGKRYEQYF. The chain carries TRBV4-2 and TRBJ2-7, with 9 bases matching TRBD2. The CDR3 extends over 18 amino acids. The J segment lost 4 bases and the V segment lost 3 bases, leaving 16 bases of the junction unmatched. Germline V gene data show CDR1 as LGHNA and CDR2 as YNFKEQ.

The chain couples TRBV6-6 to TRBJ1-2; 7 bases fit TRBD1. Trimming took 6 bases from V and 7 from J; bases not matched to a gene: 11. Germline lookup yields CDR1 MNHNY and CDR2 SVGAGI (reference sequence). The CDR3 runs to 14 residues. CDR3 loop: CASSSLQGWGGYTF. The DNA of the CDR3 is TGTGCCAGCAGCTCCCTACAGGGGTGGGGTGGCTACACCTTC.

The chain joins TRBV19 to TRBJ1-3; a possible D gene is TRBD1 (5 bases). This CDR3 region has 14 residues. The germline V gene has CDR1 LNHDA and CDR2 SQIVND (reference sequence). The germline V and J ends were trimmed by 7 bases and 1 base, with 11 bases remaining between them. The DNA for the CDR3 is TGTGCCAGTATCGGCAGGGCTTCTGGAAACACCATATATTTT. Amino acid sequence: CASIGRASGNTIYF.

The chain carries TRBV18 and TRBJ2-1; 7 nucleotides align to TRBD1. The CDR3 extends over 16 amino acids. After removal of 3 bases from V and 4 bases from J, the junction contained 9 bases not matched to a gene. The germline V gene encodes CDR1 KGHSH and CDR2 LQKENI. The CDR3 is CASSPQTGPEYNEQFF. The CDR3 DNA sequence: TGTGCCAGCTCACCCCAGACAGGGCCCGAGTACAATGAGCAGTTCTTC.

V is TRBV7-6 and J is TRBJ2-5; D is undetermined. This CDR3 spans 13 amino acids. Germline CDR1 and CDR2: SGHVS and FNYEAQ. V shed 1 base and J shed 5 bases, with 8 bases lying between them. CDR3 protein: CASSLGFGETQYF. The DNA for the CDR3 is TGTGCCAGCAGCTTAGGGTTCGGGGAGACCCAGTACTTC.

CDR3 DNA sequence: TGTGCCAGCAGCTTACGACTAGCGGAAAACATTCAGTACTTC. Translating it yields CASSLRLAENIQYF. The rearrangement joins TRBV14 to TRBJ2-4; 9 bases agree with TRBD2. The CDR3 loop spans 14 amino acids. V lost 5 bases to trimming and J lost 5 bases; unmatched junction nucleotides: 4. Per the germline V gene, CDR1 is SGHDN and CDR2 is FVKESK.

Written as DNA, the CDR3 is TGTGCCAGCAGCCTTATCCCGGGACAGAATAATTCACCCCTCCACTTT. This gives the protein CASSLIPGQNNSPLHF. This chain connects TRBV14 to TRBJ1-6, with TRBD1 matching 7 bases. Germline V CDR1 and CDR2: SGHDN, FVKESK. The CDR3 runs to 16 residues. The ends lost 4 bases at V and 5 bases at J; junction bases unmatched: 8.

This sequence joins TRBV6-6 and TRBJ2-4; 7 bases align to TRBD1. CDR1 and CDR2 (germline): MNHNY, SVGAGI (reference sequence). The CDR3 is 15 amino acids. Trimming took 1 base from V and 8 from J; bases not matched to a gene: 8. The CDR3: CASSYYRGQRDIQYF. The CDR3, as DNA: TGTGCCAGCAGTTACTACAGGGGCCAGAGGGACATTCAGTACTTC.